The TCR beta chain described here comes from a study of blood T cell repertoires in COVID-19. Across the study: COVID-19 samples collected from the United States, Italy and Spain covered acute and convalescent phases. PBMCs, B-cell-depleted T cells, or T cells were the source of the cDNA or gDNA that made up the material.

This CDR3 is 14 amino acids long. V was pared by 6 bases and J by 4 bases, with 15 bases between. Per germline, CDR1 MNHEY and CDR2 SMNVEV (reference sequence). Sequencing was performed with immunoSEQ multiplex PCR; in TCRdb, only in-frame clones are kept and a portion is missing. The sample yields tens of thousands of clones, approximately 88% seen once. The source is a man in his thirties or forties with COVID-19, enrolled during active disease. The V gene is TRBV27, the J gene TRBJ1-2; D not resolved. Sequenced material: peripheral blood. The CDR3 region is CASSPVFSSYGYTF. DNA for the CDR3: TGTGCCAGCAGCCCTGTATTCAGTTCCTATGGCTACACCTTC.